This T cell receptor (beta chain) was sequenced during a study of regulatory T cells in long-lasting Graves disease. Building the TCR beta libraries relied on iRepertoire HTBI primers, and CDR3 regions underwent Arm-PCR. TCRdb itself ran the multiplex PCR reads through MiXCR, one entry per CDR3 protein. The sample includes fewer than 500,000 distinct CDR3 sequences, around 16% of them seen just once. Study outcomes and limitations: Persistent disease was associated with favored TRBV28 usage and with favored use of TRBJ1-2 and TRBJ2-5.

Time point given: newly diagnosed GD, antithyroid drugs for less than 3 months. RNA from PBMCs was the source of the TCR library. The J segment lost 7 bases and the V segment lost 10 bases, leaving 9 bases of the junction unmatched. The CDR3 contains 14 residues. Germline V gives CDR1 MNHEY, CDR2 SVGEGT. Comment on this clonotype: Its antigen is undetermined. This may be a read error, as it is one base from a much larger clone.

These records were also assigned to another study, of T cells in Graves' hyperthyroidism and ophthalmopathy.

The chain carries TRBV6-2 or TRBV6-3 and TRBJ2-1, with 11 bases that match TRBD2. This sample comprised peripheral blood mononuclear cells (PBMCs), obtained at new diagnosis, from a patient treated with antithyroid drugs. The sequence was collected from a man in his forties or fifties with Graves disease. The CDR3 reads CANRPGLAVNEQFF. CDR3 coding DNA: TGTGCCAACAGACCGGGACTAGCGGTGAATGAGCAGTTCTTC.